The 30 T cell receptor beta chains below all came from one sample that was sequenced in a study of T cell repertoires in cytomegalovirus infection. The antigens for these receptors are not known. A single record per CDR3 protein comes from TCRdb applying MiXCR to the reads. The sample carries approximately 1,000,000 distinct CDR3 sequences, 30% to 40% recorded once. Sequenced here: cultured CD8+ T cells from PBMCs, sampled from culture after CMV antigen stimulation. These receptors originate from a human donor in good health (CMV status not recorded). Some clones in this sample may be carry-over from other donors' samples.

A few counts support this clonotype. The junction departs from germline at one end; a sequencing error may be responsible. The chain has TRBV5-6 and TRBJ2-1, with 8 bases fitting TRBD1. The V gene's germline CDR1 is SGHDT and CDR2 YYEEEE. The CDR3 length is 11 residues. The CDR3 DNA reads TGTGCCAGCAGTTTGGGGACAGGTTTGATCTTC. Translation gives CASSLGTGLIF.

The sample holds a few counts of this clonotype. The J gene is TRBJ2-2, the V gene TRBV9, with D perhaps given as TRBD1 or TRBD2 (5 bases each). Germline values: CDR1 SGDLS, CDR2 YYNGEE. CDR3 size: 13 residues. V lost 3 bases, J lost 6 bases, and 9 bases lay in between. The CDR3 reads CASSAPGPGELFF. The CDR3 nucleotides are TGTGCCAGCAGCGCCCCGGGGCCCGGGGAGCTGTTTTTT.

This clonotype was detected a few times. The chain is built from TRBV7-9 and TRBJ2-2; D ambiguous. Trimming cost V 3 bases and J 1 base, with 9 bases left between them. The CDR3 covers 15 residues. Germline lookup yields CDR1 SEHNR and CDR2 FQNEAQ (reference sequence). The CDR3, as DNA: TGTGCCAGCAGCTTTGATTTTGGGAACACCGGGGAGCTGTTTTTT. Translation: CASSFDFGNTGELFF.

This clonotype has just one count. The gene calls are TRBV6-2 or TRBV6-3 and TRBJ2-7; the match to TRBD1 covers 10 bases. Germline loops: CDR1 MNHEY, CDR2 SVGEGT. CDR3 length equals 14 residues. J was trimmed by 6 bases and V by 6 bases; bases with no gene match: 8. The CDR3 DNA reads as TGTGCCAGCAGCCTTCGGACAGGGGGAAGCGAGCAGTACTTC. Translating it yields CASSLRTGGSEQYF.

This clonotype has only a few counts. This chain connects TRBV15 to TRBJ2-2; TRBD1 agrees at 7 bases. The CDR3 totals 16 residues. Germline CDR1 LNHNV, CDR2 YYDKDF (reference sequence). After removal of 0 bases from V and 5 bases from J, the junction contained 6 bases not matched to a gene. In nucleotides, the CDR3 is TGTGCCACCAGCAGAGAAAGGGGGCGGTTAACCGGGGAGCTGTTTTTT. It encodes CATSRERGRLTGELFF.

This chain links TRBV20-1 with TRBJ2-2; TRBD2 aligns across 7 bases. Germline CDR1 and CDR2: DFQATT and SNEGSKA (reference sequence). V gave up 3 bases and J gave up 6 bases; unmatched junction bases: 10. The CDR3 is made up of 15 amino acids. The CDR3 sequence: CSASGGRDGAGELFF. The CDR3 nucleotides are TGCAGTGCTAGTGGAGGGAGGGATGGAGCCGGGGAGCTGTTTTTT.

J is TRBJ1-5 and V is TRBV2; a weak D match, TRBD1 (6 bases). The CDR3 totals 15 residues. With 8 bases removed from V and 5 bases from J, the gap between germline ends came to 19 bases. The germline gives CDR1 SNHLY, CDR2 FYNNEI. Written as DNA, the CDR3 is TGTGCCAGCCAATCGTCAGGGGCGAAGGATCAGCCCCAGCATTTT. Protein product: CASQSSGAKDQPQHF.

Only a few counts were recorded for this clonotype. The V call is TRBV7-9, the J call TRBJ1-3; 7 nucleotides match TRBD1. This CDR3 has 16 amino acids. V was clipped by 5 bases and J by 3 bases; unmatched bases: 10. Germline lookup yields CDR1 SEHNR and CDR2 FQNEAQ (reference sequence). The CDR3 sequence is CASSHPMTGNGNTIYF. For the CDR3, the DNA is TGTGCCAGCAGCCACCCAATGACAGGGAATGGAAACACCATATATTTT.

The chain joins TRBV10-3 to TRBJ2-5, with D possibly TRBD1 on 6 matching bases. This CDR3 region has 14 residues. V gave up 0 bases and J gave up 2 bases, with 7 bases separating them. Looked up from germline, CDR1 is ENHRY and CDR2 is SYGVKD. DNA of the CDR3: TGTGCCATCAGTGAGTCAGGGGGTCAAGAGACCCAGTACTTC. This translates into CAISESGGQETQYF.

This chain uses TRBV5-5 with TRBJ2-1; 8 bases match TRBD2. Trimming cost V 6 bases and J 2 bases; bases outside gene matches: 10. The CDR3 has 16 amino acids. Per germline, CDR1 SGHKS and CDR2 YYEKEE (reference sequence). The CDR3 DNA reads TGTGCCAGCACCACCTTTAGCGGGGCGGCCTACAATGAGCAGTTCTTC. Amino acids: CASTTFSGAAYNEQFF.

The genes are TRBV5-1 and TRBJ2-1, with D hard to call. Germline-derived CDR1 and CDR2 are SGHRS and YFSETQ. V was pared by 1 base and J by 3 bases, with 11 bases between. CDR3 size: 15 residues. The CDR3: CASSLNRPDYNEQFF. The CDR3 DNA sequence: TGCGCCAGCAGCTTGAACCGCCCGGACTACAATGAGCAGTTCTTC.

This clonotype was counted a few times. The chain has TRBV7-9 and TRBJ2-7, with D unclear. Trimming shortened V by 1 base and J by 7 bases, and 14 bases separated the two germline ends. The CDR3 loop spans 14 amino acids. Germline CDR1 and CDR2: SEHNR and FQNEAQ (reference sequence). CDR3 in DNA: TGTGCCAGCAGCTTAGGACAAACCTGGTCGGAGCAGTACTTC. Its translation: CASSLGQTWSEQYF.

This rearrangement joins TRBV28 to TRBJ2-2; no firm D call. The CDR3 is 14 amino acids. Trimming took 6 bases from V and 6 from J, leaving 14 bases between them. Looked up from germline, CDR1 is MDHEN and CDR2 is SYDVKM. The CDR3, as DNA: TGTGCCAGCAGGCGACGCCCGGGTTCCGGGGAGCTGTTTTTT. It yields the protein CASRRRPGSGELFF.

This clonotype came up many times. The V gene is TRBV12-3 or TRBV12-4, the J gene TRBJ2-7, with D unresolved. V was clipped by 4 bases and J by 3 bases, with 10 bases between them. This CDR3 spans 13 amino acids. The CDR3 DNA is TGTGCCAGCAGTTCCTCCGATAACTACGAGCAGTACGTC. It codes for CASSSSDNYEQYV.

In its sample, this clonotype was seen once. CDR3 bases: TGTGCCACCAGCAGCTGGACAGGTAACTACGAGCAGTACTTC. Translated: CATSSWTGNYEQYF. The rearrangement uses TRBV15 and TRBJ2-7; 7 bases map to TRBD1. Germline V gives CDR1 LNHNV, CDR2 YYDKDF (reference sequence). With 3 bases clipped from V and 3 bases from J, the junction kept 5 bases outside the gene matches. This CDR3 contains 14 residues.

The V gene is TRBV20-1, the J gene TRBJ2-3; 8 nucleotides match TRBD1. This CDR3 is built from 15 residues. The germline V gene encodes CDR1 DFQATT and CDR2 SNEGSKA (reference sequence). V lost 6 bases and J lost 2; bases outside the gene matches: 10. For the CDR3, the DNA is TGCAGTGCCCCTATCGACAGGGGCCCCACAGATACGCAGTATTTT. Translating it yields CSAPIDRGPTDTQYF.

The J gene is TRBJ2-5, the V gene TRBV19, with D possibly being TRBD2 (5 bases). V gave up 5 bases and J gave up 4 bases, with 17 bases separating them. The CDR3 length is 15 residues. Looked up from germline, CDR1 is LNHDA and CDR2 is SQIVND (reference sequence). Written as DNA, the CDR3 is TGTGCCAGTAGTCCAAGCCTGAGGGTCGGAGAGACCCAGTACTTC. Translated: CASSPSLRVGETQYF.

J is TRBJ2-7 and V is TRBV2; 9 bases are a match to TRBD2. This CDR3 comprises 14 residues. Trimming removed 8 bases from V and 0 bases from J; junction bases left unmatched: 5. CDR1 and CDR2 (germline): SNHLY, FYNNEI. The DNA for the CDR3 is TGTGCCAGCTCACAGCGGGGGGACTCCTACGAGCAGTACTTC. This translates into CASSQRGDSYEQYF.

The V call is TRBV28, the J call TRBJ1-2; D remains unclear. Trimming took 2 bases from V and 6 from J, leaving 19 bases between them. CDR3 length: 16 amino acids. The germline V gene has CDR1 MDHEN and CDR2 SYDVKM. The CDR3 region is CASSLITVGPPNGYTF. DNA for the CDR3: TGTGCCAGCAGTTTAATTACGGTAGGACCACCCAATGGCTACACCTTC.

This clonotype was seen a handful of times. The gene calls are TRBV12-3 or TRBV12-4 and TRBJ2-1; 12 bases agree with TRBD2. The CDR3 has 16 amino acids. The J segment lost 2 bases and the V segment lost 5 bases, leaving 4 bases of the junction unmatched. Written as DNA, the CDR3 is TGTGCCAGCAGTCCCTGGACTAGCGGGGCCTACAATGAGCAGTTCTTC. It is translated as CASSPWTSGAYNEQFF.

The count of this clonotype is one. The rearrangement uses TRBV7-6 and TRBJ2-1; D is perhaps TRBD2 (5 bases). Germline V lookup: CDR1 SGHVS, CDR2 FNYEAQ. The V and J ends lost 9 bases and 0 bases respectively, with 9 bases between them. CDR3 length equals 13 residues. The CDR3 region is CARRAGSYNEQFF. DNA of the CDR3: TGTGCCAGGAGGGCGGGCTCCTACAATGAGCAGTTCTTC.

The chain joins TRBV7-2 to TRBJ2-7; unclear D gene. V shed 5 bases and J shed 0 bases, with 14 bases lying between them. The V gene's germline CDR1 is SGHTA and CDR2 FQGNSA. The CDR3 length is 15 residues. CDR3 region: CASSPIVGLSYEQYF. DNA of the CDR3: TGTGCCAGCAGCCCCATAGTAGGGCTCTCCTACGAGCAGTACTTC.

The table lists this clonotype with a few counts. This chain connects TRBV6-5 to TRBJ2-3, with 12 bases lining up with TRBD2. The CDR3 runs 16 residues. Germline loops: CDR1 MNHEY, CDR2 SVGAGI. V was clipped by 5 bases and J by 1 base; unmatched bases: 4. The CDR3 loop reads CASSNRLAGGTDTQYF. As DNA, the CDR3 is TGTGCCAGCAGTAACCGACTAGCGGGGGGCACAGATACGCAGTATTTT.

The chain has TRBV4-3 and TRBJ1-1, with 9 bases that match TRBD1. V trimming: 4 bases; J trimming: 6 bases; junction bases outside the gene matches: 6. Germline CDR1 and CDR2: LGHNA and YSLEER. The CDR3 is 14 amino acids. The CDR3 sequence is CASSLGTGPAEAFF. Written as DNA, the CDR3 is TGCGCCAGCAGCCTAGGGACAGGGCCGGCTGAAGCTTTCTTT.

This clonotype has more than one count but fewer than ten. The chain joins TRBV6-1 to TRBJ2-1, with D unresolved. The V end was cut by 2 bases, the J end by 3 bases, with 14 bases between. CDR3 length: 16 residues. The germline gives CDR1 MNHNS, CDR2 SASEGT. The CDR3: CASSETPASSYNEQFF. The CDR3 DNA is TGTGCCAGCAGTGAAACTCCAGCCTCTAGCTACAATGAGCAGTTCTTC.

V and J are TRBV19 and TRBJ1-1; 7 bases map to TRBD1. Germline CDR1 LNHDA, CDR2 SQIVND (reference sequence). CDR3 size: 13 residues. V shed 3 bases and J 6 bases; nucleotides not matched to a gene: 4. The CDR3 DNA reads TGTGCCAGTAGTATCGGCAGGGGGGCTGAAGCTTTCTTT. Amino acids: CASSIGRGAEAFF.

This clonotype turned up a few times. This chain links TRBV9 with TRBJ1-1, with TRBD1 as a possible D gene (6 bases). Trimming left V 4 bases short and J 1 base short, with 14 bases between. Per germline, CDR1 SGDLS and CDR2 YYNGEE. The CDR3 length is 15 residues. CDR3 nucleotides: TGTGCCAGCAGCTCGACCGGGACACCGAACACTGAAGCTTTCTTT. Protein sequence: CASSSTGTPNTEAFF.

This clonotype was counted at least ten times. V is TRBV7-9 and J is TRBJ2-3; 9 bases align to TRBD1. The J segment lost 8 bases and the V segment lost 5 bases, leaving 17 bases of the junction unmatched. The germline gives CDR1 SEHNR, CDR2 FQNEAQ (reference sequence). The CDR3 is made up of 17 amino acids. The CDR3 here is CASSPRAPGQGPSTQYF. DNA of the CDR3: TGTGCCAGCAGCCCCCGCGCCCCGGGACAGGGCCCGTCTACGCAGTATTTT.

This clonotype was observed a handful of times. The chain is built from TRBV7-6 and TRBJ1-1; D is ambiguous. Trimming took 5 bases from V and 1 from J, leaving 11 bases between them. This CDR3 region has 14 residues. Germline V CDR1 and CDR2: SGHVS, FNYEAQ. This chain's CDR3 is CASSLDGWNTEAFF. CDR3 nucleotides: TGTGCCAGCAGCCTCGACGGATGGAACACTGAAGCTTTCTTT. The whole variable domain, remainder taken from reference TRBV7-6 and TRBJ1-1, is GAGVSQSPRYKVTKRGQDVALRCDPISGHVSLYWYRQALGQGPEFLTYFNYEAQQDKSGLPNDRFSAERPEGSISTLTIQRTEQRDSAMYRCASSLDGWNTEAFFGQGTRLTVV.

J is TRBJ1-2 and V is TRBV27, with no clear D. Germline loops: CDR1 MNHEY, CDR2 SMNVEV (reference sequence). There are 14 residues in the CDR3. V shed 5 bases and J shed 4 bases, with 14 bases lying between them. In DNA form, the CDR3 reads TGTGCCAGCAGTCCCTTACTCCAGCCCTATGGCTACACCTTC. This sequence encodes CASSPLLQPYGYTF.